This T cell receptor (beta chain) was identified during a study of T cell changes during pregnancy in multiple sclerosis (dated 2019 in TCRdb). Concerning the study at large: The study looked at changes in the T cell repertoire across pregnancy in women with multiple sclerosis.

There are 15 amino acids in the CDR3, from cysteine to phenylalanine inclusive. The sequence is cut down to CDR3 DNA, 45 bases in frame from base 1. The CDR1 and CDR2 encoded by the germline V gene are LGHNA and YSLEER. Trimming accounts for 4 bases at V and 3 bases at J, while the number of junction bases matched to no gene is 2. Library generation was performed with the immunoSEQ multiplex PCR assay. TCRdb limited this immuneACCESS table to in-frame rearrangements with V and J called. A share of clones is missing; checked studies link under half to unresolved V genes, and the rest is unexplained. Recorded for this sample are about 38,000 clones; 91% of them occurred a single time. The ten largest clonotypes hold roughly 6.1% of the sample. This clone turned up a few times. Its recognized antigen is unknown. No much larger clone exists at a distance of one base, and base qualities are not known.

The TCR comes from a female donor with multiple sclerosis, enrolled in a pregnancy study. The V and J genes are TRBV4-3 and TRBJ2-3; 12 bases in between match TRBD2. Source: CD8+ T cells from peripheral blood mononuclear cells, taken in the second trimester of pregnancy. The nucleotide sequence is TGCGCCAGCAGCCCCACTAGCGGGGGGACAGATACGCAGTATTTT. The encoded protein is CASSPTSGGTDTQYF.